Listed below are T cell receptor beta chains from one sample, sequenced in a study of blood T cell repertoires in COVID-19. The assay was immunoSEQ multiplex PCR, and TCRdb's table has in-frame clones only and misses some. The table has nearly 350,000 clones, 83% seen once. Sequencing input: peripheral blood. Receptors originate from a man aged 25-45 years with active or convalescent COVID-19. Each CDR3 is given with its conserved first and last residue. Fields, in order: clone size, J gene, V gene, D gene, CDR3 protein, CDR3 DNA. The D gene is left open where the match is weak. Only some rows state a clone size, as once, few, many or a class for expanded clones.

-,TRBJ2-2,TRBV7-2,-,CASSLYSLGTGELFF,TGTGCCAGCAGCTTATACTCCCTAGGAACCGGGGAGCTGTTTTTT
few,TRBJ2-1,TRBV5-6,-,CASRLDGYYNEQFF,TGTGCCAGCAGGTTAGACGGGTACTACAATGAGCAGTTCTTC
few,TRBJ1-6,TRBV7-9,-,CASSGGRSRLLPLHF,TGTGCCAGCAGCGGGGGGAGGTCGCGTCTACTACCCCTCCACTTT
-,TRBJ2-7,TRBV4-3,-,CASSQWQSYEQYF,TGCGCCAGCAGCCAATGGCAGTCCTACGAGCAGTACTTC
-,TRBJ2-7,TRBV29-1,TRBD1,CSVVGQGAYEQYF,TGCAGCGTTGTGGGACAGGGAGCCTACGAGCAGTACTTC
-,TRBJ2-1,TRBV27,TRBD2,CASRLAGGSNEQFF,TGTGCCAGTCGACTAGCGGGAGGATCCAATGAGCAGTTCTTC
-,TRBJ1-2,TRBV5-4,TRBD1,CASSQDRGSGYTF,TGTGCCAGCAGCCAGGACAGGGGATCTGGCTACACCTTC
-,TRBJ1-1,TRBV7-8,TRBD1,CASSLVPGGNTEAFF,TGTGCCAGCAGCTTAGTACCAGGGGGGAACACTGAAGCTTTCTTT
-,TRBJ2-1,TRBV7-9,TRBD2,CASSTSGRKNEQFF,TGTGCCAGCAGCACTAGCGGGAGAAAGAATGAGCAGTTCTTC
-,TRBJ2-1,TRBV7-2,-,CASLRRGLYNEQFF,TGTGCCAGCCTCAGGAGGGGACTTTACAATGAGCAGTTCTTC
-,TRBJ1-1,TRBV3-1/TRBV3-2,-,CASSRLTSTEAFF,TGTGCCAGCAGCCGACTAACAAGCACTGAAGCTTTCTTT
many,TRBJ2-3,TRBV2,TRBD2,CASTSGRTADTQYF,TGTGCCAGCACAAGCGGGAGGACTGCAGATACGCAGTATTTT
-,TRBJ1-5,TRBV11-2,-,CASSLRDTNQPQHF,TGTGCCAGCAGCCTGAGGGACACAAATCAGCCCCAGCATTTT
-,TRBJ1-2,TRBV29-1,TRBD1,CSVVRGLSYGYTF,TGCAGCGTTGTAAGGGGGCTTAGCTATGGCTACACCTTC
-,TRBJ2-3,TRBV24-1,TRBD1,CATSDLHQGGTDTQYF,TGTGCCACCAGTGATTTGCATCAGGGGGGCACAGATACGCAGTATTTT
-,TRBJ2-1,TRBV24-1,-,CATSDLHREGPNNEQFF,TGTGCCACCAGTGATTTGCACCGAGAGGGCCCGAACAATGAGCAGTTCTTC